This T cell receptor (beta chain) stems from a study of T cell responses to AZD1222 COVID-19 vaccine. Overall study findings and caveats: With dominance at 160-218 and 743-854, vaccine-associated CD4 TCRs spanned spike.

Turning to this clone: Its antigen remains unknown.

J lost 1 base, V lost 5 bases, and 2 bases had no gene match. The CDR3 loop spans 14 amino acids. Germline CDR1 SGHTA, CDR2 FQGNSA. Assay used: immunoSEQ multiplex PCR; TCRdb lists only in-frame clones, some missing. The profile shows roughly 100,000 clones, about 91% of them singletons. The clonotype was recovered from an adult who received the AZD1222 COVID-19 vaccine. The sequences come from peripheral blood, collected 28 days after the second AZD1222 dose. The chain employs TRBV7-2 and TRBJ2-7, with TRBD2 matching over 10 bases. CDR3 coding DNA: TGTGCCAGCAGCCGGACTAGCGGTTCCTACGAGCAGTACTTC. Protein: CASSRTSGSYEQYF.